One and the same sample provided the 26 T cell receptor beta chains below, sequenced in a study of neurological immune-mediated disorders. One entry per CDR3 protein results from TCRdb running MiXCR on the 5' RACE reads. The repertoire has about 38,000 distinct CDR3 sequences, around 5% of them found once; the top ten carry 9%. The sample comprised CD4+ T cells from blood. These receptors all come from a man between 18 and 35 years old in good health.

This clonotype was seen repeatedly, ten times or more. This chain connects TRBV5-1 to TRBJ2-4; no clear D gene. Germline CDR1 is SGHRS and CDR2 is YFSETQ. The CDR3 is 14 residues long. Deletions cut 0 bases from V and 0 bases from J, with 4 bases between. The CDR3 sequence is CASSLDLAKNIQYF. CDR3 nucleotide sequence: TGCGCCAGCAGCTTGGACCTAGCCAAAAACATTCAGTACTTC.

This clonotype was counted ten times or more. DNA for the CDR3: TGTGCCAGCAGCTTCAGTCACGGCGGCTGGAACACCGGGGAGCTGTTTTTT. This translates into CASSFSHGGWNTGELFF. The chain uses TRBV7-2 and TRBJ2-2; no clear D gene. V was cut by 3 bases and J by 1 base, with 15 bases left in between. CDR1 SGHTA and CDR2 FQGNSA come from the germline V gene. The CDR3 is 17 amino acids.

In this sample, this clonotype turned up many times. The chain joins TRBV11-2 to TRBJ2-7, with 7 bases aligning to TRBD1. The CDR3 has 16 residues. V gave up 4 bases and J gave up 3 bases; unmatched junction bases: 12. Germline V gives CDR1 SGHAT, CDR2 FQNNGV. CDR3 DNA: TGTGCCAGCAGCTCGAGGGACCGGGACAGAGACTACGAGCAGTACTTC. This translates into CASSSRDRDRDYEQYF.

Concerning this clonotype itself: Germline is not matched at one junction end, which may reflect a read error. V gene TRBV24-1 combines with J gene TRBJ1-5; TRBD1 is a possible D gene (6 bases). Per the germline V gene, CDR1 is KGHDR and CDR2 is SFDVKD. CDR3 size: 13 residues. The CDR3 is CATSGGAVQPQSF. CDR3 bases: TGTGCCACCAGTGGGGGGGCAGTTCAGCCCCAGAGTTTT.

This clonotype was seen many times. The CDR3 loop reads CASSYSNGMETQYF. CDR3 sequence (DNA): TGTGCCAGCAGTTACTCGAACGGAATGGAGACCCAGTACTTC. V usage is TRBV6-5 and J usage is TRBJ2-5; D unresolved. Trimming took off 0 bases at V and 5 bases at J, with 10 bases between the two ends. This CDR3 region has 14 residues. The germline V gene has CDR1 MNHEY and CDR2 SVGAGI.

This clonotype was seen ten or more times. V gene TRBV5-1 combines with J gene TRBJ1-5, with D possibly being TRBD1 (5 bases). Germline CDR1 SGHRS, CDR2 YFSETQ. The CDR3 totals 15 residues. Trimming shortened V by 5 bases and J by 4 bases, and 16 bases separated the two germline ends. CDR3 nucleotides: TGCGCCAGCAGTGACGAAGGAGGGGAGAATCAGCCCCAGCATTTT. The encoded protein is CASSDEGGENQPQHF.

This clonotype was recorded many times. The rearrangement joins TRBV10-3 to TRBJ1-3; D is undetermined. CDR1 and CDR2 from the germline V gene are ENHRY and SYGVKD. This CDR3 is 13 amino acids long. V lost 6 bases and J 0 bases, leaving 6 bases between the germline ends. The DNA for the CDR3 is TGTGCCATCAGGGATTCCTCTGGAAACACCATATATTTT. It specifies CAIRDSSGNTIYF.

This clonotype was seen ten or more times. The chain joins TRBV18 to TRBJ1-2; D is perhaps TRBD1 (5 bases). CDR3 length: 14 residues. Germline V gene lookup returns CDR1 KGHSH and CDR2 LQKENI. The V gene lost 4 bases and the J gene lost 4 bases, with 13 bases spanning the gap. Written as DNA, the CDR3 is TGTGCCAGCTCACGGACACAAACTCTCTATGGCTACACCTTC. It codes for CASSRTQTLYGYTF.

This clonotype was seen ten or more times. The CDR3 bases are TGTGCCAGCAGTGACCCAATTGGGGGAACCGGGGAGCTGTTTTTT. Protein product: CASSDPIGGTGELFF. The chain links TRBV25-1 to TRBJ2-2; TRBD1 or TRBD2 may be the D gene (5 bases each). Germline-derived CDR1 and CDR2 are MGHDK and SYGVNS. Between the trimmed V and J ends, which lost 3 bases and 5 bases, there was a span of 13 bases. The CDR3 sequence is 15 residues long. The full variable domain, in which reference TRBV25-1 and TRBJ2-2 provide the parts outside the CDR3, is EADIYQTPRYLVIGTGKKITLECSQTMGHDKMYWYQQDPGMELHLIHYSYGVNSTEKGDLSSESTVSRIRTEHFPLTLESARPSHTSQYLCASSDPIGGTGELFFGEGSRLTVL.

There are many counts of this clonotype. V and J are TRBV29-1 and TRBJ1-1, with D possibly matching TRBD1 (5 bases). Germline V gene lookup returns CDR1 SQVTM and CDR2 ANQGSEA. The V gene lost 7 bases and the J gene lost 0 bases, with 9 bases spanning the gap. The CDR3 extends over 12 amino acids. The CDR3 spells CSARDVNTEAFF. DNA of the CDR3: TGCAGCGCAAGGGACGTGAACACTGAAGCTTTCTTT.

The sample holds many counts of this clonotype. The CDR3 DNA follows: TGCAGTGCATATGACCTATCCCAGACCCAGTACTTC. It translates to CSAYDLSQTQYF. The V gene is TRBV20-1, the J gene TRBJ2-5; D is undetermined. Trimming cost V 6 bases and J 6 bases, with 14 bases left between them. Germline V gives CDR1 DFQATT, CDR2 SNEGSKA (reference sequence). The CDR3 runs 12 residues.

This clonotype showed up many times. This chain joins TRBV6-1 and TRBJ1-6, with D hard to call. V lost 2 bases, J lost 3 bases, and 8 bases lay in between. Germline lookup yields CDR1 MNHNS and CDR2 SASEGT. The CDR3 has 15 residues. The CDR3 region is CASSETGFYNSPLHF. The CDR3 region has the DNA TGTGCCAGCAGTGAAACCGGCTTCTATAATTCACCCCTCCACTTT.

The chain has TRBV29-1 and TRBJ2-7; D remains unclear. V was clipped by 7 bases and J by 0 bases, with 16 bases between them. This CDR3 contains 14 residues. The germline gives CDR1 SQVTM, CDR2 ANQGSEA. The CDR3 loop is CSALVGFPSYEQYF. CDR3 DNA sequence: TGCAGCGCCCTCGTAGGGTTTCCCTCCTACGAGCAGTACTTC.

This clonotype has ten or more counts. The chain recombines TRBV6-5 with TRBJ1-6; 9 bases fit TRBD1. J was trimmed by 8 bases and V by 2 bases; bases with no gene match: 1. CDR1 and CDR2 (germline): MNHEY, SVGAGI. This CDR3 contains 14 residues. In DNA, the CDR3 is TGTGCCAGCAGTTACCGGACAGGGGATTCACCCCTCCACTTT. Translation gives CASSYRTGDSPLHF.

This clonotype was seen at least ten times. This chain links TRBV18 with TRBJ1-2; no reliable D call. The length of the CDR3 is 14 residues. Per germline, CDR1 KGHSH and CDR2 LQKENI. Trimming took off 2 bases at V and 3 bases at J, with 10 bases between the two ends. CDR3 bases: TGTGCCAGCTCACCAGACGGCAGAGACTATGGCTACACCTTC. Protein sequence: CASSPDGRDYGYTF.

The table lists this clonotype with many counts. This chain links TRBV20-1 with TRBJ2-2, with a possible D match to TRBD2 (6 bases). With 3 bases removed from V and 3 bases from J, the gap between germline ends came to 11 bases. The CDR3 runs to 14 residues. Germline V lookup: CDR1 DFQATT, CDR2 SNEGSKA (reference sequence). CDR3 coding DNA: TGCAGTGCTAGGTGGCGGGGAGACACCGGGGAGCTGTTTTTT. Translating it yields CSARWRGDTGELFF.

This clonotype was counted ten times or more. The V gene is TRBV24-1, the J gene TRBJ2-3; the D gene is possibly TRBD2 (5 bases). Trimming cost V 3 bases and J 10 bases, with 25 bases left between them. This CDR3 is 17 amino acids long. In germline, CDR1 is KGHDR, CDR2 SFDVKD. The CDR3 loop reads CATSDPTVGPATEAQYF. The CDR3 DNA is TGTGCCACCAGTGATCCGACCGTCGGACCAGCAACGGAGGCGCAGTATTTT.

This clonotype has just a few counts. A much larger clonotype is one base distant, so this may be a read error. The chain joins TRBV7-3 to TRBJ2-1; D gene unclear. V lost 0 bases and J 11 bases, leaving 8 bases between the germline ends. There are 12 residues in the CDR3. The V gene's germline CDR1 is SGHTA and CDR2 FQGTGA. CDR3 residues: CASSLTMNQQFF. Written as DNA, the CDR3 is TGTGCCAGCAGCTTAACCATGAATCAGCAGTTCTTC.

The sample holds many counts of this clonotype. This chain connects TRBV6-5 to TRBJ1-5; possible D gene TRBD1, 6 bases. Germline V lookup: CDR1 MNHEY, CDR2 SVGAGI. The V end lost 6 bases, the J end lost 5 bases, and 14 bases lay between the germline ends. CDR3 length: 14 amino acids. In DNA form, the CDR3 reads TGTGCCAGCAGACCAGCCAGGGGTCATCAGCCCCAGCATTTT. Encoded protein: CASRPARGHQPQHF.

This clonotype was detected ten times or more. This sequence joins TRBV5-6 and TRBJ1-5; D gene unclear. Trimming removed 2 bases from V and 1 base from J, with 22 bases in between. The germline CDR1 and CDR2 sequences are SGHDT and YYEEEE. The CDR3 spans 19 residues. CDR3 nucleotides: TGTGCCAGCAGCTTTATGGGCGGAAGAAACTTACGGAGCAATCAGCCCCAGCATTTT. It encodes CASSFMGGRNLRSNQPQHF.

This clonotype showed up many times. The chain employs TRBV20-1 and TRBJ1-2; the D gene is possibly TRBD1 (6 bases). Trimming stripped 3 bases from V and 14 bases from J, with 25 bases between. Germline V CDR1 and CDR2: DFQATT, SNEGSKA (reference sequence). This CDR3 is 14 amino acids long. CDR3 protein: CSARPEPGQRPDTF. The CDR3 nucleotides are TGCAGTGCTAGGCCAGAACCGGGACAACGACCCGATACCTTC.

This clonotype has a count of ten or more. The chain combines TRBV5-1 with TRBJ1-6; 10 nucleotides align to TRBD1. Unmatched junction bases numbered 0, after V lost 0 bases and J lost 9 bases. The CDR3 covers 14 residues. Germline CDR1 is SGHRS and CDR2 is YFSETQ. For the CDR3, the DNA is TGCGCCAGCAGCTTGGGACAGGGGGCTTCACCCCTCCACTTT. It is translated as CASSLGQGASPLHF.

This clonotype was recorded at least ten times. The CDR3, as DNA: TGTGCCAGCAGCGCAGGGGTCGGCGGGTGGAACGAGCAGTACTTC. Protein sequence: CASSAGVGGWNEQYF. This chain uses TRBV9 with TRBJ2-7; weak D call: TRBD1 (6 bases). This CDR3 region has 15 residues. Germline CDR1 SGDLS, CDR2 YYNGEE. The V end lost 3 bases, the J end lost 5 bases, and 18 bases lay between the germline ends.

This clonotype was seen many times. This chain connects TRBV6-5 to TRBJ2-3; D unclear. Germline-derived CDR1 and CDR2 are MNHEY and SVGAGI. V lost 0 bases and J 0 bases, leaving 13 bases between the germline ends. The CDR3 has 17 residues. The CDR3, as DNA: TGTGCCAGCAGTTACTCGATAAGCCGGATTAGCACAGATACGCAGTATTTT. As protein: CASSYSISRISTDTQYF.

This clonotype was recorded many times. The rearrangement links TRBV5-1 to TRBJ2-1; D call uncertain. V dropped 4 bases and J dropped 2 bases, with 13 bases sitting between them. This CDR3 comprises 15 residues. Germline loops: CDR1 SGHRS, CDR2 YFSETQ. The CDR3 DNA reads TGCGCCAGCAGCCCCCCGATGCCGGCCTACAATGAGCAGTTCTTC. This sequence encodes CASSPPMPAYNEQFF.

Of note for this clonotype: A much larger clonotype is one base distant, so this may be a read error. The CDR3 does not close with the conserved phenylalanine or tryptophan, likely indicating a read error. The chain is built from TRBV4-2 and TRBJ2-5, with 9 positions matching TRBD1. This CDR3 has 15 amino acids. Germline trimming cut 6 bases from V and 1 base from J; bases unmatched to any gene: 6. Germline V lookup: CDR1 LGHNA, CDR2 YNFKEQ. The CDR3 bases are TGTGCCAGCAGTCCCCGACAGGGGGTCCAAGAGACCCAGTACTGC. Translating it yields CASSPRQGVQETQYC.